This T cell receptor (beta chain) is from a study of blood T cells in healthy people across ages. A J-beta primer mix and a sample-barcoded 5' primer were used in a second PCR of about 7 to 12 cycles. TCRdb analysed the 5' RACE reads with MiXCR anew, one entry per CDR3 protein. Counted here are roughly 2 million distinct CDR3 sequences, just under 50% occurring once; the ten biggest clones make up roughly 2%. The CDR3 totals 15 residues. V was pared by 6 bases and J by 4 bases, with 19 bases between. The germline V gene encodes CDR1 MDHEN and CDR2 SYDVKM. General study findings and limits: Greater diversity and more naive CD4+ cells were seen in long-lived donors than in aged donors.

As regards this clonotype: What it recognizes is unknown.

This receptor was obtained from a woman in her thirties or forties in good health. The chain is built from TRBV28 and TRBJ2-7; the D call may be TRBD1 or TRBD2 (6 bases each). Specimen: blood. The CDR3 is CASSPQGGSGYEQYF. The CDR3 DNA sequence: TGTGCCAGCAGCCCACAAGGGGGTAGCGGTTACGAGCAGTACTTC.